The sequence of this T cell receptor beta chain was determined in a study of shared clonotypes between healthy human individuals. Naive CD8 cells, CD45RO-negative and positively selected for CCR7, excluded terminally differentiated effector memory CD45RA+ cells. Germline lookup yields CDR1 SGHTA and CDR2 FQGNSA. CDR3 size: 14 residues. V lost 1 base to trimming and J lost 1 base, with 7 bases between them. This table comes from immunoSEQ multiplex PCR, and its TCRdb copy is limited to in-frame clones, with some not included. Of about 2 million clones in the sample, around 96% were seen once. This receptor was obtained from a man aged 18 to 30 in good health. This chain links TRBV7-2 with TRBJ2-5; D is uncertain. Sequencing was performed on naive CD8+ T cells sorted from blood. CDR3 DNA: TGTGCCAGCAGCTTAGATAGCCGCCAAGAGACCCAGTACTTC. Residues: CASSLDSRQETQYF.